This T cell receptor (beta chain) appears in the sequencing data of a study of response to subunit inactivated influenza vaccine. Via MiXCR, TCRdb re-called the RT-PCR reads, giving one row per CDR3 protein. Of more than 700,000 distinct CDR3 sequences listed, 21% are singletons. Study-level findings and limits: Few additional T cells are recruited per seasonal influenza vaccination, authors suggested.

This clonotype was picked up a small number of times. Its cognate antigen is unknown. The CDR3 is 14 amino acids. Per germline, CDR1 DFQATT and CDR2 SNEGSKA (reference sequence). J lost 9 bases, V lost 5 bases, and 9 bases had no gene match. This TCR came from a man aged 45 to 65 who received an inactivated influenza vaccine. This specimen consisted of PBMCs from blood, obtained 5 days after vaccination. The chain couples TRBV20-1 to TRBJ2-1, with TRBD2 identical over 11 bases. This CDR3 reads CSAAVAGGPIEQFF. The CDR3 DNA reads as TGCAGTGCTGCCGTAGCGGGAGGGCCGATTGAGCAGTTCTTC.